The sequence of this T cell receptor beta chain was determined in a study of shared clonotypes between healthy human individuals (dated by TCRdb to the early 2020s). Broadly, across the study: A few men and a couple of women, aged 18 to 49 years, made up the cohort. The study deeply sequenced blood TCR repertoires of five healthy adults to estimate repertoire size and the extent of clonotype sharing between individuals. To increase sequencing depth and limit assay-specific biases, different laboratories used diverse techniques to prepare libraries and sequence TCR repertoires. Each donor's leukapheresis produced roughly between roughly 0.85 and 10 billion PBMCs. Broader findings and caveats from the paper: Pairwise subsampling led to the expectation that sequencing depth would affect the degree of clonotype sharing among donors. The small number of donors limited the genetic and exposure-history diversity represented. Sampling was restricted to blood, and TCR repertoires in tissues likely differ from the TCR repertoires found in blood.

With respect to this clone: What this receptor recognizes is not known. Per-base qualities were not stored, and no clone one base away is much larger.

Using the deep immunoSEQ assay, TCR CDR3 regions were amplified from genomic DNA by multiplex PCR. Extracted genomic DNA from each cell subset was distributed evenly across all wells of several immunoSEQ 96-well plates, and each plate was treated as a replicate. For unsorted PBMC, each replicate PCR was loaded with around 300 ng genomic DNA, equivalent to some 27,000 T cell genomes. Unsorted PBMC genomic DNA was sequenced across ten immunoSEQ deep assay plates. Purified libraries were quantified with a Qubit 3.0 fluorometer, sized on a Bioanalyzer 2100, and re-quantified with the KAPA Library Quantification kit. A separate single-read 150-cycle Illumina NextSeq 550 flow cell was used to sequence each immunoSEQ 96-well plate. The authors' pipeline ran thus. Because the immunoSEQ output included only junctional sequences and no quality scores, the filtering could not be the same as the filtering used for full-length reads. To assign V/J genes and CDR3, sequences were annotated against IMGT germline references using PyIR, a Python wrapper for IgBLAST v1.9. Reads with weak V/J assignments (E-value above 1e-6), missing CDR3, stop codons, out-of-frame junctions, or ambiguous translated residues were removed. V3J clonotypes were defined as sequences sharing an identical inferred V gene, J gene, and CDR3 amino acid sequence. To compute the percentage overlap between repertoires, the number of shared unique clonotypes was divided by the size of the smaller repertoire. Richness of each repertoire was evaluated using RTK rarefaction, the Chao1 estimator, and Recon v2.1 estimates of unobserved clonotypes. In TCRdb, the immuneACCESS table is reduced to in-frame sequences with V and J assigned. These tables do not hold every clone; where another copy was compared, an unresolved V gene accounts for under half, and the others remain unexplained. The V and J calls and clone size were taken over from that table, and D and trimming were inferred from the DNA. In all, the sample holds about 470,000 clones, and around 79% of those were seen once. The ten top clones hold approximately 13% of the sample.

V and J are truncated by 7 bases and 4 bases respectively, leaving an intervening sequence of 16 bases. The germline V gene provides CDR1 MDHEN and CDR2 SYDVKM. Including the terminal cysteine and phenylalanine, the CDR3 comprises 14 residues. Left in the record is the CDR3 DNA by itself, 42 bases read in frame from the first base. Donors were healthy HIV-negative adults with no recently reported acute infections or vaccinations. Every donor was a Caucasian adult living in Nashville, Tennessee, USA. For unsorted samples, some 87 million PBMCs were counted, and genomic DNA was extracted using the QIAamp DNA Blood Mini kit. Blood was collected by leukapheresis, and PBMCs were isolated by Ficoll-Histopaque density gradient centrifugation and then cryopreserved in liquid nitrogen vapor phase.

The chain is assembled from TRBV28 and TRBJ1-1; 5 matching bases give a weak D call of TRBD1. This receptor was identified in a middle-aged woman in good health. Some clones in this sample may be carry-over from other donors' samples. The material sequenced was PBMCs. The sequence in DNA is TGTGCCAGCAAAAAATGGGGGTACGCCACTGAAGCTTTCTTT. It codes for CASKKWGYATEAFF.